This T cell receptor beta chain was retrieved from a study of OX40 agonist ivuxolimab in advanced cancers. Study information: Previous treatment with anti-PD-1, anti-PD-L1 or anti-CTLA-4 therapy was allowed; 30% to 50% had received some. Partial responses were recorded for three patients, including one with hepatocellular carcinoma and two with cutaneous melanoma. Findings of the study overall: At 0.1 to 3.0 mg/kg, clonal expansion of CD4+ and CD8+ blood T cells had occurred by week 6. Average numbers of expanded clones were greater in CD8+ T cells than in CD4+.

Measured with immunoSEQ multiplex PCR; TCRdb has only the in-frame clones, and not every one. The data contain tens of thousands of clones, around 84% of them singletons. V was pared by 4 bases and J by 8 bases, with 11 bases of the junction left unmatched. CDR3 length equals 16 residues. CDR1 and CDR2 from the germline V gene are SGHNT and YYREEE (reference sequence). Notes on this clone: The target antigen is unknown.

The chain combines TRBV5-4 with TRBJ2-1, with 11 bases matching TRBD1. The clonotype comes from an adult with an advanced solid tumor such as melanoma, head and neck, liver or kidney cancer. The starting material was CD4+ or CD8+ T cells sorted from blood, obtained in a trial of the OX40 agonist ivuxolimab. DNA for the CDR3: TGTGCCAGCAGCGCTCCCGGACAGGGGGCACTGGATGAGCAGTTCTTC. Amino acid sequence: CASSAPGQGALDEQFF.